This TCR beta chain was documented in a study of follicular helper T cells after annual influenza vaccination. Repertoires were generated with immunoSEQ multiplex PCR, while TCRdb's copy carries only in-frame clones and drops some. The profile shows more than 9,000 clones, around 82% of them singletons. Time point indicated: 2014-2015 season, 7 days after vaccination. From germline, CDR1 is SGHTA and CDR2 FQGNSA. V lost 6 bases and J lost 5, with 19 bases in between. This CDR3 has 16 amino acids. J is TRBJ1-4 and V is TRBV7-2, with D uncertain. The starting material was CXCR5- memory CD4+ T cells sorted from blood, obtained 7 days after influenza vaccination. The TCR was taken from an adult who received the influenza vaccine. The CDR3 DNA follows: TGTGCCAGCAGTAGAGTCGGGGAGAGGTTGAATGAAAAACTGTTTTTT. Translated: CASSRVGERLNEKLFF.